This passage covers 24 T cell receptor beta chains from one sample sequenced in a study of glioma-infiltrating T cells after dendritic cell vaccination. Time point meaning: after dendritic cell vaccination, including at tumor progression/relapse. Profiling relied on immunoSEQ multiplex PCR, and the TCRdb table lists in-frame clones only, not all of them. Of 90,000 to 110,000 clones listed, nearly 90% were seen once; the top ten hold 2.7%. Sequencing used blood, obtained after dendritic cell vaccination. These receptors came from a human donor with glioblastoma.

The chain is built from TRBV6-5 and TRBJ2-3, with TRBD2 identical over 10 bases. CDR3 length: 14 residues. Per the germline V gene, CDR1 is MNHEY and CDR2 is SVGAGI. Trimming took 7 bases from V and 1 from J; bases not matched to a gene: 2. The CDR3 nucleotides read TGTGCCAGCACAACTAGCGGGGGCACAGATACGCAGTATTTT. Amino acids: CASTTSGGTDTQYF.

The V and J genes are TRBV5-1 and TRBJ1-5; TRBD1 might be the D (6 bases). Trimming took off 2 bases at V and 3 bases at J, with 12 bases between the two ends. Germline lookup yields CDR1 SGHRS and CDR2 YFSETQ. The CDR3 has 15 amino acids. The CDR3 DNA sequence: TGCGCCAGCAGCTTTTTAGGGGGTATCAATCAGCCCCAGCATTTT. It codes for CASSFLGGINQPQHF.

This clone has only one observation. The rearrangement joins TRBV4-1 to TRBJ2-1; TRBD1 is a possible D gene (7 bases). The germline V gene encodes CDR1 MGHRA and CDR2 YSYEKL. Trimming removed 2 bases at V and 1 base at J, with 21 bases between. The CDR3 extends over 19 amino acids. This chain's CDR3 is CASSQQKVGGQLSYNEQFF. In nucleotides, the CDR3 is TGCGCCAGCAGCCAACAAAAGGTGGGGGGACAGCTTTCCTACAATGAGCAGTTCTTC.

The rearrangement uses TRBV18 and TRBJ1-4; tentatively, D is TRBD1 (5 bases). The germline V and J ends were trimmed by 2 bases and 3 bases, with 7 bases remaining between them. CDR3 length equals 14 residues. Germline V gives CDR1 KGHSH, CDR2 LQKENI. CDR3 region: CASSPRGSNEKLFF. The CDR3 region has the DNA TGTGCCAGCTCACCAAGGGGATCTAATGAAAAACTGTTTTTT.

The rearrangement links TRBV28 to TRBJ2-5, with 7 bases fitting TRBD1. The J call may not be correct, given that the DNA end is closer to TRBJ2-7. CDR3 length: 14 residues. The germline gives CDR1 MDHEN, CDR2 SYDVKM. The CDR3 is CASSTGTEPYEQYF. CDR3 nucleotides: TGTGCCAGCAGCACCGGGACAGAGCCTTACGAGCAGTACTTC.

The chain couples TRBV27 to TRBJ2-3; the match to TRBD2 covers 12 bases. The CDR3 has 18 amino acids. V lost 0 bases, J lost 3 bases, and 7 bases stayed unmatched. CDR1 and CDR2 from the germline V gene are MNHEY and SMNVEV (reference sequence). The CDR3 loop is CASSLSWTSGKITDTQYF. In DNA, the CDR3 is TGTGCCAGCAGTTTATCTTGGACTAGCGGGAAGATTACAGATACGCAGTATTTT.

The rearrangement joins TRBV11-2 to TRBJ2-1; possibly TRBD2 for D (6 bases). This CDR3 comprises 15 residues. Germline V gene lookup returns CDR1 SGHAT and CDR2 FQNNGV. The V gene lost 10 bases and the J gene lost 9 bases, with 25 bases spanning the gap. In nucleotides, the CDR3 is TGTGCCATCCAGCTGGGGGGTGGAGGAATGCTTGAGCAGTTCTTC. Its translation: CAIQLGGGGMLEQFF. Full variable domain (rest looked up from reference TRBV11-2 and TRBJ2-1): EAGVAQSPRYKIIEKRQSVAFWCNPISGHATLYWYQQILGQGPKLLIQFQNNGVVDDSQLPKDRFSAERLKGVDSTLKIQPAKLEDSAVYLCAIQLGGGGMLEQFFGPGTRLTVL.

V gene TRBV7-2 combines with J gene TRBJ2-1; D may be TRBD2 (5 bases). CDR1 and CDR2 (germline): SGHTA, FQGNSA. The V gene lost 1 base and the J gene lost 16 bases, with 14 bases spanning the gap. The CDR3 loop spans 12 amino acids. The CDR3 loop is CASSLEVGVGFF. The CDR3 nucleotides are TGTGCCAGCAGCTTAGAGGTGGGAGTAGGCTTCTTC. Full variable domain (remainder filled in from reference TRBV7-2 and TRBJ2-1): GAGVSQSPSNKVTEKGKDVELRCDPISGHTALYWYRQSLGQGLEFLIYFQGNSAPDKSGLPSDRFSAERTGGSVSTLTIQRTQQEDSAVYLCASSLEVGVGFFGPGTRLTVL.

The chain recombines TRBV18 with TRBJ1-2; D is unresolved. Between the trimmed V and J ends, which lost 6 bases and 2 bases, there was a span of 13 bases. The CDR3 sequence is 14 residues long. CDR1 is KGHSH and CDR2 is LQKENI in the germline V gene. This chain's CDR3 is CASSPRSGNYGYTF. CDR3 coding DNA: TGTGCCAGCTCCCCCCGTTCGGGAAACTATGGCTACACCTTC.

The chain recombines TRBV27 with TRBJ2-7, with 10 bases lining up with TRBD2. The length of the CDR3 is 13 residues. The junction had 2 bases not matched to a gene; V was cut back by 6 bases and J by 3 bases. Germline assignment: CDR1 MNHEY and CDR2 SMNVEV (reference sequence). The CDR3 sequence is CASSRTSGYEQYF. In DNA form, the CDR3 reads TGTGCCAGCAGCCGGACTAGCGGCTACGAGCAGTACTTC.

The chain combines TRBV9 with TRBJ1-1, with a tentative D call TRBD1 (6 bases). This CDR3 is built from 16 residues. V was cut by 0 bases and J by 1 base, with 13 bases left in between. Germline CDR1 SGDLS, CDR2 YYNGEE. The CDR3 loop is CASSVGWGPRNTEAFF. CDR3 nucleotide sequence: TGTGCCAGCAGCGTAGGTTGGGGGCCTCGGAACACTGAAGCTTTCTTT.

CDR3 region: CSVTGIRSYNEQFF. The CDR3 coding sequence is TGCAGCGTCACAGGGATTCGGTCCTACAATGAGCAGTTCTTC. V is TRBV29-1 and J is TRBJ2-1; tentatively, D is TRBD1 (6 bases). From germline, CDR1 is SQVTM and CDR2 ANQGSEA. The CDR3 sequence is 14 residues long. Trimming took 6 bases from V and 1 from J, leaving 13 bases between them.

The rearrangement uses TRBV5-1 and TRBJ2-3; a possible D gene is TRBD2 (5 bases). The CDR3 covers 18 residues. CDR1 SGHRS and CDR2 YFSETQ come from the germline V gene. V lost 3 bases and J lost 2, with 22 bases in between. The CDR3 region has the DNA TGCGCCAGCAGCTCCTTATCGACTACCCGCGAATTCACAGATACGCAGTATTTT. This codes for CASSSLSTTREFTDTQYF. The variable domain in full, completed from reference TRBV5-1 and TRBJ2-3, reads KAGVTQTPRYLIKTRGQQVTLSCSPISGHRSVSWYQQTPGQGLQFLFEYFSETQRNKGNFPGRFSGRQFSNSRSEMNVSTLELGDSALYLCASSSLSTTREFTDTQYFGPGTRLTVL.

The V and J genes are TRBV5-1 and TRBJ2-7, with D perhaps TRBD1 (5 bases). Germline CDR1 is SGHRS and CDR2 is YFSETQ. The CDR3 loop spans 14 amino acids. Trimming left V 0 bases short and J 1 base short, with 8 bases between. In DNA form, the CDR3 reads TGCGCCAGCAGCTTGGGGGGCGCGTCCTACGAGCAGTACTTC. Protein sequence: CASSLGGASYEQYF. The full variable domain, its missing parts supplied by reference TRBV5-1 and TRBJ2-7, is KAGVTQTPRYLIKTRGQQVTLSCSPISGHRSVSWYQQTPGQGLQFLFEYFSETQRNKGNFPGRFSGRQFSNSRSEMNVSTLELGDSALYLCASSLGGASYEQYFGPGTRLTVT.

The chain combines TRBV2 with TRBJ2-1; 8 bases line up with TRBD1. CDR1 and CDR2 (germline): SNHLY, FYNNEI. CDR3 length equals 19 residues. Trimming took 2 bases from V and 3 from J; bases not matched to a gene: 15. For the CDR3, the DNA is TGTGCCAGCAGTGAACTTGGCCCAGGGGGCGGGGTGGTCTACAATGAGCAGTTCTTC. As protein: CASSELGPGGGVVYNEQFF.

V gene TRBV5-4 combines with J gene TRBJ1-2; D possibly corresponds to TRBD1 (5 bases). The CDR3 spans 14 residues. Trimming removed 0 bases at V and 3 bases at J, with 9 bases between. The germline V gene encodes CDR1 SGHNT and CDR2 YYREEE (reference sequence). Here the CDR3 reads CASSLVGRDYGYTF. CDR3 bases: TGTGCCAGCAGCTTGGTGGGCAGGGACTATGGCTACACCTTC.

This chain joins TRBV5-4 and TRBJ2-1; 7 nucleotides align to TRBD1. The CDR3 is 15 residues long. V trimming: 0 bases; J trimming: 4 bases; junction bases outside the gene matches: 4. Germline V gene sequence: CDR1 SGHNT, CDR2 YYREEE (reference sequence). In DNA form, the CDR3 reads TGTGCCAGCAGCTTGGGACAGGGTCTATACAATGAGCAGTTCTTC. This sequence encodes CASSLGQGLYNEQFF.

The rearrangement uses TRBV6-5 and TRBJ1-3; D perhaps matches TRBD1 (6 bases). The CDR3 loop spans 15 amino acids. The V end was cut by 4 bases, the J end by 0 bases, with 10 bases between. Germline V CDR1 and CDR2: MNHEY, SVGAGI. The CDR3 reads CASSLQGLSGNTIYF. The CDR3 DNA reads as TGTGCCAGCAGTTTACAGGGCCTCTCTGGAAACACCATATATTTT.

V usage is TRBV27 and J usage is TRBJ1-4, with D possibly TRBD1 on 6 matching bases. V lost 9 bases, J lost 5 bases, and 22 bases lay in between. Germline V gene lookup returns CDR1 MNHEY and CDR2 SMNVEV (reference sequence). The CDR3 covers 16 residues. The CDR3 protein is CARLRHTYQGNEKLFF. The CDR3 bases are TGTGCCAGACTCCGACATACATACCAGGGGAATGAAAAACTGTTTTTT. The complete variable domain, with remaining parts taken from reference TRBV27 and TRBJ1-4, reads EAQVTQNPRYLITVTGKKLTVTCSQNMNHEYMSWYRQDPGLGLRQIYYSMNVEVTDKGDVPEGYKVSRKEKRNFPLILESPSPNQTSLYFCARLRHTYQGNEKLFFGSGTQLSVL.

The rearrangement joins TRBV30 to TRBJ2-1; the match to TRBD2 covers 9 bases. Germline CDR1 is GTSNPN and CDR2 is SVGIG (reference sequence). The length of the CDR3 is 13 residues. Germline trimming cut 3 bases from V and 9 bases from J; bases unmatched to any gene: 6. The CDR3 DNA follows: TGTGCCTGGAGCTTAGCGGGAGCGGGTGAGCAGTTCTTC. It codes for CAWSLAGAGEQFF.

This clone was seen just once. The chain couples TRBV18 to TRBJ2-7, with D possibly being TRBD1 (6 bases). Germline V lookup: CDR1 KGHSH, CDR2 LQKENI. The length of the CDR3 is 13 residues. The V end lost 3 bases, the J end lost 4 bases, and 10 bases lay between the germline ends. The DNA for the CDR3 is TGTGCCAGCTCACCCCGGACAGATTACGAGCAGTACTTC. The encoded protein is CASSPRTDYEQYF.

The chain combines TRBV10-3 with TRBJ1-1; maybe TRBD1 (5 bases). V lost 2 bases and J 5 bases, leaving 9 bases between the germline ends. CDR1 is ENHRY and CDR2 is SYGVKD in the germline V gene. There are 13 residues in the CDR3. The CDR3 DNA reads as TGTGCCATCAGTGAGGCAGGGAAAACTGAAGCTTTCTTT. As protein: CAISEAGKTEAFF.

For the CDR3, the DNA is TGTGCCAGCAGTGAAGCGGGTCTAGGGGTAGAGACCCAGTACTTC. Protein: CASSEAGLGVETQYF. V gene TRBV2 combines with J gene TRBJ2-5, with D maybe TRBD1 (5 bases). Trimming pared 0 bases from V and 4 bases from J, leaving 12 bases between. CDR1 is SNHLY and CDR2 is FYNNEI in the germline V gene. CDR3 length: 15 amino acids.

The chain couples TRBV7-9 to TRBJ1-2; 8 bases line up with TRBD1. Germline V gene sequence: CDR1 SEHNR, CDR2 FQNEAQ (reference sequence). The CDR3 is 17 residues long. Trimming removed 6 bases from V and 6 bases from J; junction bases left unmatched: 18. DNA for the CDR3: TGTGCCAGCAGTTTTGATCGGGTGTCAGGGGGCGGCAATGGCTACACCTTC. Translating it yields CASSFDRVSGGGNGYTF. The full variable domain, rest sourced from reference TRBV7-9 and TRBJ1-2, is DTGVSQNPRHKITKRGQNVTFRCDPISEHNRLYWYRQTLGQGPEFLTYFQNEAQLEKSRLLSDRFSAERPKGSFSTLEIQRTEQGDSAMYLCASSFDRVSGGGNGYTFGSGTRLTVV.